A selection of T cell receptor beta chains follows, all from one sample in a study of T cells in Graves' hyperthyroidism and ophthalmopathy. TCRdb reanalysed the multiplex PCR reads using MiXCR and keeps one entry per CDR3 protein. The sample has around 600,000 distinct CDR3 sequences, approximately 15% seen once. Input material: blood. These receptors all stem from a woman aged 18-29 years with Graves' ophthalmopathy. Both conserved end residues are part of each CDR3. The D gene is left open where the match is weak. Expanded clones get a size class; other rows say once, few or many, or leave the size out.

size	V	D	length	J	CDR3	DNA
NA	TRBV20-1	TRBD1	13	TRBJ2-3	CSARQGAGDTQYF	TGCAGTGCCAGACAGGGGGCTGGAGATACGCAGTATTTT
few	TRBV9	TRBD2	16	TRBJ2-1	CASSGSAGGRGNEQFF	TGTGCCAGCAGCGGCTCAGCGGGAGGGCGGGGCAATGAGCAGTTCTTC
many	TRBV12-3/TRBV12-4	NA	12	TRBJ2-1	CASLSPRYEQFF	TGTGCCAGCCTTTCCCCCCGATATGAGCAGTTCTTC
many	TRBV20-1	TRBD1	14	TRBJ2-5	CSAREWTGQETQYF	TGCAGTGCTAGAGAATGGACAGGCCAAGAGACCCAGTACTTC
many	TRBV9	NA	16	TRBJ2-3	CASSVEIGGETDTQYF	TGTGCCAGCAGCGTAGAAATTGGAGGGGAAACAGATACGCAGTATTTT
NA	TRBV9	NA	14	TRBJ2-7	CASSAGGGGYEQYF	TGTGCCAGCAGCGCAGGGGGAGGGGGCTACGAGCAGTACTTC
many	TRBV11-2	NA	12	TRBJ2-1	CASTPLRDEQFF	TGTGCCAGCACCCCATTAAGAGATGAGCAGTTCTTC
NA	TRBV9	TRBD2	19	TRBJ2-3	CASSVAGLAVFPSTDTQYF	TGTGCCAGCAGCGTAGCGGGGCTAGCGGTTTTCCCTAGCACAGATACGCAGTATTTT
many	TRBV7-2	TRBD2	17	TRBJ2-2	CASSSAGLAGVGGELFF	TGTGCCAGCAGCTCCGCGGGACTAGCGGGAGTGGGCGGGGAGCTGTTTTTT
few	TRBV9	NA	16	TRBJ2-2	CASSPRLGTGPGELFF	TGTGCCAGCAGCCCCCGGTTGGGGACCGGACCCGGGGAGCTGTTTTTT
NA	TRBV18	NA	9	TRBJ1-2	CASPPPISF	TGTGCCAGCCCACCCCCTATCTCCTTC
NA	TRBV2	NA	14	TRBJ2-2	CASSRRGSTGELFF	TGTGCCAGCAGCCGCAGGGGCTCCACCGGGGAGCTGTTTTTT
many	TRBV20-1	TRBD2	16	TRBJ2-3	CSASRTSGASTDTQYF	TGCAGTGCTAGTCGGACTAGCGGAGCTAGCACAGATACGCAGTATTTT
NA	TRBV6-6	NA	16	TRBJ1-5	CASSYSPARGDQPQHF	TGTGCCAGCAGTTACTCGCCGGCCAGGGGCGATCAGCCCCAGCATTTT
few	TRBV12-3/TRBV12-4	NA	16	TRBJ1-1	CASSLAYRGLRPEAFF	TGTGCCAGCAGTTTAGCCTATCGGGGACTGCGTCCGGAAGCTTTCTTT
NA	TRBV7-2	TRBD2	16	TRBJ2-5	CASSPQTSGIQETQYF	TGTGCCAGCAGCCCCCAAACTAGCGGGATTCAAGAGACCCAGTACTTC
NA	TRBV2	TRBD2	15	TRBJ2-7	CASSDRLAGLYEQYF	TGTGCCAGCAGTGATAGACTAGCGGGGCTCTACGAGCAGTACTTC
NA	TRBV5-1	NA	15	TRBJ1-5	CASSLGPEEVQPQHF	TGCGCCAGCAGCTTGGGCCCCGAGGAGGTTCAGCCCCAGCATTTT
NA	TRBV9	NA	19	TRBJ2-7	CASSVGPLWAEGSSYEQYF	TGTGCCAGCAGCGTGGGGCCCCTCTGGGCGGAGGGGAGCTCCTACGAGCAGTACTTC
many	TRBV20-1	NA	14	TRBJ2-3	CSARGTVGTDTQYF	TGCAGTGCTAGGGGGACTGTAGGCACAGATACGCAGTATTTT
NA	TRBV5-1	NA	15	TRBJ2-7	CASLLRPGKAYEQYF	TGCGCCAGTCTTCTACGGCCGGGCAAGGCCTACGAGCAGTACTTC
many	TRBV20-1	TRBD2	14	TRBJ2-1	CSARSSGMANEQFF	TGCAGTGCTAGGAGTAGCGGGATGGCCAATGAGCAGTTCTTC
many	TRBV29-1	TRBD2	16	TRBJ2-1	CSVEFSGESSYNEQFF	TGCAGCGTTGAGTTTAGCGGGGAAAGCTCCTACAATGAGCAGTTCTTC
once	TRBV7-9	TRBD1	17	TRBJ1-1	CASSPGTGDPMNTEAFF	TGTGCCAGCAGCCCTGGGACAGGGGACCCTATGAACACTGAAGCTTTCTTT
few	TRBV20-1	NA	14	TRBJ2-5	CSANPGGNQETQYF	TGCAGTGCTAACCCAGGGGGGAACCAAGAGACCCAGTACTTC
many	TRBV12-3/TRBV12-4	TRBD2	15	TRBJ2-1	CASRRTSGADNEQFF	TGTGCCAGCAGGCGGACTAGCGGAGCAGACAATGAGCAGTTCTTC
many	TRBV28	NA	13	TRBJ2-7	CASSHPSGYEQYF	TGTGCCAGCAGCCACCCCTCAGGATACGAGCAGTACTTC
many	TRBV28	NA	14	TRBJ2-2	CASRASGFSGELFF	TGTGCCAGCAGGGCGAGTGGGTTCTCCGGGGAGCTGTTTTTT
few	TRBV7-9	TRBD2	19	TRBJ2-1	CASSFGGGLADFSYNEQFF	TGTGCCAGCAGCTTTGGGGGGGGACTAGCGGACTTCTCCTACAATGAGCAGTTCTTC
many	TRBV5-1	TRBD2	15	TRBJ2-2	CASSLGKRETGELFF	TGCGCCAGCAGCTTGGGGAAGCGGGAGACCGGGGAGCTGTTTTTT
many	TRBV14	NA	13	TRBJ1-1	CASSHIPNTEAFF	TGTGCCAGCAGCCACATCCCGAACACTGAAGCTTTCTTT
few	TRBV6-5	TRBD2	15	TRBJ2-2	CASSYGRAGTGELFF	TGTGCCAGCAGTTACGGCAGAGCGGGGACCGGGGAGCTGTTTTTT
NA	TRBV19	TRBD2	16	TRBJ2-1	CASSTIWGLAGGEQFF	TGTGCCAGTAGTACAATTTGGGGACTAGCGGGAGGCGAGCAGTTCTTC
NA	TRBV10-3	TRBD1	14	TRBJ1-2	CATNPGQGAWGYTF	TGTGCCACCAATCCGGGACAGGGGGCTTGGGGCTACACCTTC
NA	TRBV6-1	TRBD1	15	TRBJ2-7	CASIDPGQGPYEQYF	TGTGCCAGCATTGACCCTGGACAGGGACCCTACGAGCAGTACTTC
NA	TRBV27	NA	15	TRBJ2-1	CASSFRGPSWGEQFF	TGTGCCAGCAGTTTCAGGGGACCCTCATGGGGGGAGCAGTTCTTC
many	TRBV11-3	NA	13	TRBJ2-1	CASSHEVHNEQFF	TGTGCCAGCAGCCATGAGGTACACAATGAGCAGTTCTTC
many	TRBV11-1	NA	16	TRBJ1-1	CASSLWGGDMNTEAFF	TGTGCCAGCAGCCTATGGGGCGGGGACATGAACACTGAAGCTTTCTTT
many	TRBV6-1	NA	16	TRBJ2-6	CASRYQGGSGANVLTF	TGTGCCAGCAGGTACCAGGGCGGCTCTGGGGCCAACGTCCTGACTTTC
many	TRBV7-2	NA	16	TRBJ1-2	CASSPQGSRDSHGYTF	TGTGCCAGCAGCCCCCAGGGCTCACGGGATTCTCATGGCTACACCTTC
NA	TRBV4-1	NA	15	TRBJ2-3	CASSQGGSVGDTQYF	TGCGCCAGCAGCCAAGGAGGTTCCGTGGGAGATACGCAGTATTTT
NA	TRBV18	NA	15	TRBJ2-1	CASSPTRAPYNEQFF	TGTGCCAGCTCACCGACTAGGGCCCCCTACAATGAGCAGTTCTTC